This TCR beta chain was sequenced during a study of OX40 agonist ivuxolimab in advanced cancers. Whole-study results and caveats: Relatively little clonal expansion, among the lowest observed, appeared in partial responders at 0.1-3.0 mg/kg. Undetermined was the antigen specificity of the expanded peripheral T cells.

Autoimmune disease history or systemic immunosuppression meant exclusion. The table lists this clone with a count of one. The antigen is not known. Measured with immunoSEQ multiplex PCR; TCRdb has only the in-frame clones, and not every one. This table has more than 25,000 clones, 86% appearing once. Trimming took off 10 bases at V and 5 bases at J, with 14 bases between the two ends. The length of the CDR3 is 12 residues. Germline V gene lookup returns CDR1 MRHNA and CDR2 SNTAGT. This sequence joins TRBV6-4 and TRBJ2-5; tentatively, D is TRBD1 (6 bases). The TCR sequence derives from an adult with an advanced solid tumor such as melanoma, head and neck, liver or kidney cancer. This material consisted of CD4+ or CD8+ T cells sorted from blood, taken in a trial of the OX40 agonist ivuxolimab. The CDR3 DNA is TGTGCCAAAGATACAGGGAACGAGACCCAGTACTTC. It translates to CAKDTGNETQYF.